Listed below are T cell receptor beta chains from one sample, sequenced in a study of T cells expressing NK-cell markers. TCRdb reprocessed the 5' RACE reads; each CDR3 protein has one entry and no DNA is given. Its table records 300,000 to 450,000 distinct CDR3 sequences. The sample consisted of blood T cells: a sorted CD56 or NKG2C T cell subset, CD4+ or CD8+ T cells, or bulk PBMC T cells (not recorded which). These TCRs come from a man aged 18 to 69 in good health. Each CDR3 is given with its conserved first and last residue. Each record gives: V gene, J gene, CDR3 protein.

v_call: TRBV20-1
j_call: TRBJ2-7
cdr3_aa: CSGRDLPSYEQYF

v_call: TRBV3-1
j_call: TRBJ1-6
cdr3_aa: CASSQVDSKNSPLHF

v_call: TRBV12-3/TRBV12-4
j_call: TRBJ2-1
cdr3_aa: CASTFGGGLRDEQFF

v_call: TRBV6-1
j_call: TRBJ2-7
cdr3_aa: CASSPTGGPAYEQYF

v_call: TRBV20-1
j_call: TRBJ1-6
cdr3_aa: CSATEGQGDFNSPLHF

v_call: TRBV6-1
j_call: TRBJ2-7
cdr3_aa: CASSSRTRGYEQYF

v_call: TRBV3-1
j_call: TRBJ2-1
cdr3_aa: CASSREVEQFF

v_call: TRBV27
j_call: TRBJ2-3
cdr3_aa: CASGRAYTHADTQYF

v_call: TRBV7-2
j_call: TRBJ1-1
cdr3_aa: CASSLAPGRYGGTEAFF

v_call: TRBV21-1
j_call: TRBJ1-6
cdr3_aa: CASSKESGGGSPLHF

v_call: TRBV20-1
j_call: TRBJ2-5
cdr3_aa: CSARKASGGQETQYF

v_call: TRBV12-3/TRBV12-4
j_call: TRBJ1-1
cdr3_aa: CAGSSGRVGTEAFF